This passage covers 22 T cell receptor beta chains from one sample sequenced in a study of OX40 agonist ivuxolimab in advanced cancers. Clones were sequenced by immunoSEQ multiplex PCR, and TCRdb holds only the in-frame ones, with some missing. This sample yields tens of thousands of clones, of which roughly 80% are seen a single time; approximately 1% belongs to the top ten. Sample: CD4+ or CD8+ T cells sorted from blood, taken in a trial of the OX40 agonist ivuxolimab. The receptors here all came from an adult with an advanced solid tumor such as melanoma, head and neck, liver or kidney cancer.

The J gene is TRBJ1-2, the V gene TRBV30; TRBD1 might be the D (6 bases). The ends were cut back, 3 bases at V and 2 bases at J, with 16 bases in the middle. Germline V lookup: CDR1 GTSNPN, CDR2 SVGIG (reference sequence). This CDR3 is 15 amino acids long. The CDR3 loop reads CAWRVSYGGNYGYTF. The DNA of the CDR3 is TGTGCCTGGAGGGTCTCATATGGGGGCAACTATGGCTACACCTTC.

J is TRBJ2-7 and V is TRBV10-3; D ambiguous. The CDR3 totals 15 residues. Germline V gives CDR1 ENHRY, CDR2 SYGVKD. Trimming removed 3 bases from V and 2 bases from J, with 14 bases in between. CDR3 region: CAISDPRKVPYEQYF. The CDR3 bases are TGTGCCATCAGTGACCCCCGGAAGGTTCCCTACGAGCAGTACTTC.

The chain couples TRBV11-2 to TRBJ2-1; TRBD1 matches at 7 bases. Germline-derived CDR1 and CDR2 are SGHAT and FQNNGV. J gave up 3 bases and V 4 bases, and 6 bases lay outside the gene matches. This CDR3 is 15 amino acids long. CDR3: CASSSPTGDYNEQFF. The CDR3 DNA follows: TGTGCCAGCAGCTCGCCCACAGGGGACTACAATGAGCAGTTCTTC.

The chain joins TRBV11-2 to TRBJ1-2; D gene ambiguous. This CDR3 contains 13 residues. V was shortened by 2 bases and J by 4 bases, with 8 bases between the two germline ends. CDR1 and CDR2 from the germline V gene are SGHAT and FQNNGV. The CDR3 sequence: CASSLLVLYGYTF. CDR3 in DNA: TGTGCCAGCAGCTTACTTGTTCTCTATGGCTACACCTTC.

This chain connects TRBV4-1 to TRBJ2-7; 9 bases match TRBD1. CDR1 is MGHRA and CDR2 is YSYEKL in the germline V gene. V trimming: 6 bases; J trimming: 6 bases; junction bases outside the gene matches: 12. CDR3 length: 15 amino acids. As DNA, the CDR3 is TGCGCCAGCAGACCCACACCGGGACAGGGATCCGAGCAGTACTTC. It encodes CASRPTPGQGSEQYF.

The CDR3 DNA reads as TGTGCCAGCAGGCAGACCCGGGCGGGACTAGCGACCGAGACCCAGTACTTC. Its protein is CASRQTRAGLATETQYF. V and J are TRBV11-2 and TRBJ2-5; TRBD2 matches at 10 bases. V trimming: 6 bases; J trimming: 5 bases; junction bases outside the gene matches: 15. Germline CDR1 reads SGHAT; CDR2 reads FQNNGV. This CDR3 has 17 residues.

This clone has more than one count but fewer than ten. The gene calls are TRBV11-3 and TRBJ1-1, with no clear D. V shed 2 bases and J shed 6 bases, with 13 bases lying between them. The CDR3 totals 14 residues. Looked up from germline, CDR1 is SGHNT and CDR2 is YENEEA. CDR3 nucleotides: TGTGCCAGCAGCTTAACCTCGACCGGCGCTGAAGCTTTCTTT. Its translation: CASSLTSTGAEAFF.

The rearrangement joins TRBV27 to TRBJ2-7, with 7 bases that match TRBD1. The CDR3 is 15 residues long. The germline V gene has CDR1 MNHEY and CDR2 SMNVEV (reference sequence). With V trimmed by 2 bases and J by 4 bases, 8 bases remained unmatched. As DNA, the CDR3 is TGTGCCAGCAGTTTAAGAGGTACAGGGGATTACGAGCAGTACTTC. Residues: CASSLRGTGDYEQYF.

The rearrangement joins TRBV27 to TRBJ1-1; D might be TRBD1 (5 bases). The CDR3 has 15 residues. The germline gives CDR1 MNHEY, CDR2 SMNVEV (reference sequence). V lost 5 bases to trimming and J lost 1 base, with 14 bases between them. The CDR3 is CASSPSRDGNTEAFF. The DNA for the CDR3 is TGTGCCAGCAGTCCGTCCCGGGACGGGAACACTGAAGCTTTCTTT.

This clone was seen only once. The rearrangement joins TRBV5-1 to TRBJ1-2, with D possibly being TRBD1 (6 bases). The CDR3 covers 14 residues. Trimming shortened V by 5 bases and J by 5 bases, and 16 bases separated the two germline ends. Germline values: CDR1 SGHRS, CDR2 YFSETQ. This CDR3 reads CASRVGTTTYGYTF. For the CDR3, the DNA is TGCGCCAGCAGGGTCGGGACAACTACTTATGGCTACACCTTC. Full variable domain (outside the CDR3, taken from reference TRBV5-1 and TRBJ1-2): KAGVTQTPRYLIKTRGQQVTLSCSPISGHRSVSWYQQTPGQGLQFLFEYFSETQRNKGNFPGRFSGRQFSNSRSEMNVSTLELGDSALYLCASRVGTTTYGYTFGSGTRLTVV.

This chain joins TRBV5-1 and TRBJ2-1; 8 positions match TRBD2. CDR3 length: 13 amino acids. Trimming took 4 bases from V and 8 from J; bases not matched to a gene: 5. Germline V gene data show CDR1 as SGHRS and CDR2 as YFSETQ. This CDR3 is CASSTSGGYEQFF. Here the CDR3 DNA reads TGCGCCAGCAGCACAAGCGGGGGCTATGAGCAGTTCTTC.

V and J are TRBV7-8 and TRBJ2-1; either TRBD1 or TRBD2 may fit D (6 bases each). The CDR3 is made up of 13 amino acids. Deletions cut 10 bases from V and 5 bases from J, with 15 bases between. Germline V lookup: CDR1 SGHVS, CDR2 FQNEAQ. CDR3 protein: CATGAQRNNEQFF. CDR3 nucleotide sequence: TGTGCCACGGGGGCCCAGAGAAACAATGAGCAGTTCTTC.

The V call is TRBV7-7, the J call TRBJ2-5; no clear D gene. CDR1 SSHAT and CDR2 FNYEAQ come from the germline V gene (reference sequence). V lost 1 base and J 5 bases, leaving 11 bases between the germline ends. The CDR3 sequence is 14 residues long. CDR3 DNA sequence: TGTGCCAGCAGCTTAGGCCGTGGTTTGGAGACCCAGTACTTC. Encoded protein: CASSLGRGLETQYF.

The chain recombines TRBV5-1 with TRBJ2-7, with TRBD1 as a possible D gene (6 bases). Germline CDR1 is SGHRS and CDR2 is YFSETQ. V gave up 0 bases and J gave up 7 bases, with 14 bases separating them. The CDR3 length is 14 residues. The CDR3 sequence is CASSLAVRTVEQYF. DNA for the CDR3: TGCGCCAGCAGCTTGGCCGTCCGGACAGTAGAGCAGTACTTC.

This clone was detected only a few times. Different DNA sequences within this sample yield the same CDR3. The chain is built from TRBV28 and TRBJ1-2; D is undetermined. Germline assignment: CDR1 MDHEN and CDR2 SYDVKM. Trimming shortened V by 4 bases and J by 4 bases, and 10 bases separated the two germline ends. CDR3 length: 13 amino acids. The CDR3 is CASSSGGSYGYTF. Written as DNA, the CDR3 is TGTGCCAGCAGTTCTGGCGGAAGCTATGGCTACACCTTC.

The chain is built from TRBV28 and TRBJ1-1, with D uncertain. Trimming took 3 bases from V and 6 from J, leaving 11 bases between them. This CDR3 has 13 amino acids. Germline V gene data show CDR1 as MDHEN and CDR2 as SYDVKM. The CDR3 bases are TGTGCCAGCAGTTTGGCCCACGTTGCTGAAGCTTTCTTT. Its translation is CASSLAHVAEAFF.

This clone was observed once. The chain recombines TRBV7-9 with TRBJ1-4, with D maybe TRBD1 (6 bases). The CDR3 is 14 residues long. Germline V gene lookup returns CDR1 SEHNR and CDR2 FQNEAQ (reference sequence). The germline V and J ends were trimmed by 4 bases and 3 bases, with 9 bases remaining between them. CDR3 DNA sequence: TGTGCCAGCAGCTCAAGGGGGTCTAATGAAAAACTGTTTTTT. This gives the protein CASSSRGSNEKLFF.

The V gene is TRBV7-2, the J gene TRBJ2-5, with D perhaps being TRBD1 or TRBD2 (5 bases each). The V gene's germline CDR1 is SGHTA and CDR2 FQGNSA. The CDR3 is 13 residues long. The ends were cut back, 3 bases at V and 4 bases at J, with 9 bases in the middle. CDR3 DNA sequence: TGTGCCAGCAGCTTCGGGGCCGGAGAGACCCAGTACTTC. Amino acids: CASSFGAGETQYF. The full variable domain, in which reference TRBV7-2 and TRBJ2-5 provide the parts outside the CDR3, is GAGVSQSPSNKVTEKGKDVELRCDPISGHTALYWYRQSLGQGLEFLIYFQGNSAPDKSGLPSDRFSAERTGGSVSTLTIQRTQQEDSAVYLCASSFGAGETQYFGPGTRLLVL.

As to this clone: This sample includes further DNA sequences coding for the same CDR3. The chain is built from TRBV2 and TRBJ2-2; D possibly corresponds to TRBD2 (6 bases). Trimming shortened V by 3 bases and J by 2 bases, and 10 bases separated the two germline ends. The length of the CDR3 is 15 residues. In germline, CDR1 is SNHLY, CDR2 FYNNEI. The DNA of the CDR3 is TGTGCCAGCAGTGATGTGCGGGGTAACACCGGGGAGCTGTTTTTT. It is translated as CASSDVRGNTGELFF. Together with reference TRBV2 and TRBJ2-2, the CDR3 gives the full variable domain: EPEVTQTPSHQVTQMGQEVILRCVPISNHLYFYWYRQILGQKVEFLVSFYNNEISEKSEIFDDQFSVERPDGSNFTLKIRSTKLEDSAMYFCASSDVRGNTGELFFGEGSRLTVL.

In its sample, this clone was seen a few times. The chain links TRBV11-2 to TRBJ1-1, with a possible D match to TRBD1 (5 bases). Per the germline V gene, CDR1 is SGHAT and CDR2 is FQNNGV. V shed 3 bases and J shed 0 bases, with 8 bases lying between them. The CDR3 contains 14 residues. CDR3 sequence: CASSLGRVNTEAFF. For the CDR3, the DNA is TGTGCCAGCAGCTTGGGCAGGGTGAACACTGAAGCTTTCTTT.

The chain combines TRBV5-1 with TRBJ2-3; 10 bases line up with TRBD2. Germline V gives CDR1 SGHRS, CDR2 YFSETQ. The CDR3 totals 16 residues. Unmatched junction bases numbered 7, after V lost 1 base and J lost 5 bases. For the CDR3, the DNA is TGCGCCAGCAGCTTGAACAGCGGGGGGGCCTTAGATACGCAGTATTTT. This sequence encodes CASSLNSGGALDTQYF.

J is TRBJ2-7 and V is TRBV19; TRBD1 aligns across 8 bases. In germline, CDR1 is LNHDA, CDR2 SQIVND (reference sequence). V lost 4 bases, J lost 0 bases, and 5 bases stayed unmatched. The CDR3 has 15 amino acids. CDR3: CASSRAGGDSYEQYF. CDR3 DNA sequence: TGTGCCAGTAGTAGGGCAGGGGGCGACTCCTACGAGCAGTACTTC.